A selection of T cell receptor beta chains follows, all from one sample in a study of blood T cell repertoires in COVID-19. TCRdb keeps only in-frame clones here, not all; method: immunoSEQ multiplex PCR. The sample holds 260,000 or so clones, approximately 88% seen once. Sequenced input: PBMCs or T cells enriched from blood (not recorded which). The receptors come from a woman aged 25-40 years with acute COVID-19. Both conserved end residues are part of each CDR3. D genes are given only for firm matches. Rows give clone size only sometimes, using once, few, many, or a class for an expanded clone.

TRBD1,TRBJ1-5,few,TRBV13,14,CASSLGRGNQPQHF,TGTGCCAGCAGCTTAGGCAGGGGGAATCAGCCCCAGCATTTT
TRBD1,TRBJ1-3,.,TRBV19,17,CASSPPPGQGPGNTIYF,TGTGCCAGTAGCCCTCCCCCGGGACAGGGGCCTGGAAACACCATATATTTT
.,TRBJ1-1,.,TRBV4-3,15,CASSQPGGGGTAAFF,TGCGCCAGCAGCCAACCGGGGGGTGGAGGGACCGCAGCTTTCTTT
.,TRBJ2-2,.,TRBV7-2,11,CASTGTGELFF,TGTGCCAGCACCGGCACCGGGGAGCTGTTTTTT
.,TRBJ2-1,.,TRBV7-2,16,CASSLGLSSSYNEQFF,TGTGCCAGCAGCTTAGGTTTGAGTAGCTCCTACAATGAGCAGTTCTTC
.,TRBJ2-3,.,TRBV3-1/TRBV3-2,15,CASSEPGGVTDTQYF,TGTGCCAGCAGCGAACCGGGCGGGGTCACAGATACGCAGTATTTT
.,TRBJ2-5,once,TRBV4-1,13,CASRRSAQETQYF,TGCGCCAGCAGGCGTAGCGCCCAAGAGACCCAGTACTTC
TRBD2,TRBJ2-3,.,TRBV11-3,18,CASSLGSSSGGGTDTQYF,TGTGCCAGCAGCTTAGGATCCTCCAGCGGGGGCGGCACAGATACGCAGTATTTT
TRBD1,TRBJ2-7,.,TRBV5-5,12,CASSSTGVEQYF,TGTGCCAGCAGCTCTACAGGGGTCGAGCAGTACTTC
TRBD1,TRBJ2-2,once,TRBV29-1,14,CSVTTGGGTGELFF,TGCAGCGTGACTACAGGGGGCGGGACCGGGGAGCTGTTTTTT
.,TRBJ1-1,.,TRBV5-1,14,CASSQTGMNTEAFF,TGCGCCAGCAGCCAGACAGGCATGAACACTGAAGCTTTCTTT
.,TRBJ1-1,.,TRBV18,13,CASSPERDTEAFF,TGTGCCAGCTCACCGGAGAGGGACACTGAAGCTTTCTTT
TRBD1,TRBJ2-7,.,TRBV6-6,14,CASSYGQGLLEQYF,TGTGCCAGCAGTTACGGACAGGGACTTTTAGAGCAGTACTTC
.,TRBJ2-5,.,TRBV20-1,14,CSASGSSPRGTQYF,TGCAGTGCTAGTGGCAGCTCCCCCCGGGGGACCCAGTACTTC
TRBD2,TRBJ2-5,.,TRBV4-1,15,CASSQEAGGLETQYF,TGCGCCAGCAGCCAAGAAGCGGGGGGGCTGGAGACCCAGTACTTC
TRBD1,TRBJ1-6,.,TRBV10-3,15,CAIRVGQGGNSPLHF,TGTGCCATCAGGGTAGGACAGGGGGGAAATTCACCCCTCCACTTT
.,TRBJ1-1,.,TRBV6-5,15,CASRDHGRGGAEAFF,TGTGCCAGCAGAGATCACGGGCGGGGTGGTGCTGAAGCTTTCTTT
.,TRBJ1-1,.,TRBV3-1/TRBV3-2,14,CASSRYRFDTEAFF,TGTGCCAGCAGCCGATACAGGTTCGACACTGAAGCTTTCTTT
TRBD1,TRBJ2-7,.,TRBV14,13,CASSGQGVGEQYF,TGTGCCAGCTCGGGACAGGGTGTGGGCGAGCAGTACTTC
TRBD1,TRBJ1-3,.,TRBV13,14,CASSMTGPGNTIYF,TGTGCCAGCAGCATGACAGGGCCTGGAAACACCATATATTTT
.,TRBJ1-2,.,TRBV12-5,14,CASGFDIANYGYTF,TGTGCTAGTGGTTTTGACATTGCTAACTATGGCTACACCTTC
.,TRBJ2-1,.,TRBV5-1,17,CASSLAYLGDSYNEQFF,TGCGCCAGCAGCTTGGCCTACCTGGGAGACTCCTACAATGAGCAGTTCTTC